The 18 T cell receptor beta chains below come from one sample, sequenced in a study of shared clonotypes between healthy human individuals (dated by TCRdb to 2020 to 2021). The library was made by the immunoSEQ multiplex PCR assay. TCRdb's version of the immuneACCESS table is confined to in-frame rearrangements and falls short of the full clone set. An unresolved V gene accounts for under half of the shortfall where checked; the remainder is of unknown origin. The sample table holds millions of clones, of which approximately 94% were seen once. Approximately 1.2% of the sample goes to the ten largest clones. CD8 naive samples consisted of CD45RO-negative cells that were positively selected for CCR7, yielding a CD45RA+CCR7+ population without TemRA cells. The sequenced sample consisted of naive CD8+ T cells sorted from blood. The sample's cell subset or site, from its label and the paper: CD45RA+CCR7+. The receptors shown here come from a man younger than 35 in good health.

This sequence joins TRBV4-3 and TRBJ2-1; TRBD2 might be the D (6 bases). The germline CDR1 and CDR2 sequences are LGHNA and YSLEER. V dropped 4 bases and J dropped 8 bases, with 15 bases sitting between them. CDR3 size: 14 residues. CDR3 in amino acids: CASSLRALADEQFF. Written as DNA, the CDR3 is TGCGCCAGCAGCCTCAGAGCACTAGCCGATGAGCAGTTCTTC.

The rearrangement links TRBV5-6 to TRBJ2-1; D is unclear. The CDR3 has 14 residues. With 7 bases removed from V and 3 bases from J, the gap between germline ends came to 14 bases. The germline V gene encodes CDR1 SGHDT and CDR2 YYEEEE. CDR3 protein: CASDTSYDYNEQFF. The CDR3 DNA reads as TGTGCCAGCGATACGAGCTACGACTACAATGAGCAGTTCTTC.

V and J are TRBV7-9 and TRBJ1-2; D may be TRBD1 (5 bases). CDR1 is SEHNR and CDR2 is FQNEAQ in the germline V gene (reference sequence). V dropped 5 bases and J dropped 4 bases, with 14 bases sitting between them. This CDR3 region has 14 residues. The CDR3 region has the DNA TGTGCCAGCAGCGAAACCGGGGCCTTCTATGGCTACACCTTC. Translating it yields CASSETGAFYGYTF.

This chain joins TRBV5-6 and TRBJ2-7, with 11 positions matching TRBD2. V trimming: 4 bases; J trimming: 0 bases; junction bases outside the gene matches: 12. The CDR3 has 18 amino acids. Germline CDR1 reads SGHDT; CDR2 reads YYEEEE. The CDR3 coding sequence is TGTGCCAGCAGCACAAACCTACTAGCGGGGGATCTCTCCTACGAGCAGTACTTC. Amino acids: CASSTNLLAGDLSYEQYF.

On this clone itself: At the DNA level, this CDR3 is encoded by other sequences in the same sample as well. In nucleotides, the CDR3 is TGTGCCAGTAGTGGCAGGACAGGGGGCTCGTACGAGCAGTACTTC. The encoded protein is CASSGRTGGSYEQYF. The chain uses TRBV19 and TRBJ2-7, with 11 bases fitting TRBD1. CDR3 length: 15 amino acids. Germline values: CDR1 LNHDA, CDR2 SQIVND (reference sequence). J lost 4 bases, V lost 5 bases, and 7 bases had no gene match.

The chain links TRBV4-1 to TRBJ1-4; D is uncertain. The CDR3 is 15 residues long. V was cut by 3 bases and J by 7 bases, with 15 bases left in between. The germline gives CDR1 MGHRA, CDR2 YSYEKL. The chain's CDR3 is CASSHMDREGEKLFF. CDR3 DNA sequence: TGCGCCAGCAGCCACATGGACCGGGAGGGTGAAAAACTGTTTTTT.

V usage is TRBV30 and J usage is TRBJ2-7; TRBD1 agrees at 9 bases. The CDR3 loop spans 14 amino acids. Germline V gene data show CDR1 as GTSNPN and CDR2 as SVGIG (reference sequence). V lost 3 bases and J lost 4; bases outside the gene matches: 7. This chain's CDR3 is CAWSSNRGLYEQYF. CDR3 DNA sequence: TGTGCCTGGAGCTCCAACAGGGGGCTTTACGAGCAGTACTTC.

The chain is built from TRBV10-1 and TRBJ2-1, with 8 bases matching TRBD1. The CDR3 spans 16 residues. Germline values: CDR1 WNHNN, CDR2 SYGVQD (reference sequence). Trimming took 6 bases from V and 2 from J; bases not matched to a gene: 9. CDR3 nucleotide sequence: TGCGCCAGCAGCGGTGGACAGGGCCTAACCTACAATGAGCAGTTCTTC. Amino acid sequence: CASSGGQGLTYNEQFF.

V is TRBV4-1 and J is TRBJ1-1; a weak D match, TRBD1 (6 bases). The CDR3 is 15 amino acids. V lost 3 bases and J 3 bases, leaving 14 bases between the germline ends. The germline V gene encodes CDR1 MGHRA and CDR2 YSYEKL. The CDR3 DNA is TGCGCCAGCAGCCATACAGGGTTGATGGACACTGAAGCTTTCTTT. Amino acid sequence: CASSHTGLMDTEAFF.

The gene calls are TRBV18 and TRBJ2-2; D may be TRBD2 (5 bases). From germline, CDR1 is KGHSH and CDR2 LQKENI. The CDR3 contains 17 residues. Trimming removed 2 bases from V and 5 bases from J, with 18 bases in between. The CDR3 region has the DNA TGTGCCAGCTCACCAATGGCCCTTCCGACGGGGACCGGGGAGCTGTTTTTT. Its translation: CASSPMALPTGTGELFF.

The chain joins TRBV6-5 to TRBJ2-2, with D perhaps TRBD1 (5 bases). This CDR3 spans 15 amino acids. Germline loops: CDR1 MNHEY, CDR2 SVGAGI. V lost 2 bases and J lost 1, with 8 bases in between. In DNA form, the CDR3 reads TGTGCCAGCAGTTACCTCGGACAGAACACCGGGGAGCTGTTTTTT. This sequence encodes CASSYLGQNTGELFF.

The chain is built from TRBV28 and TRBJ1-5; tentative D call: TRBD1 (6 bases). V was pared by 6 bases and J by 0 bases, with 9 bases between. The CDR3 is 14 residues long. Germline V gene lookup returns CDR1 MDHEN and CDR2 SYDVKM. CDR3 nucleotides: TGTGCCAGCAGCTGGACAGATAGCAATCAGCCCCAGCATTTT. Its translation: CASSWTDSNQPQHF. Full variable domain (remainder filled in from reference TRBV28 and TRBJ1-5): DVKVTQSSRYLVKRTGEKVFLECVQDMDHENMFWYRQDPGLGLRLIYFSYDVKMKEKGDIPEGYSVSREKKERFSLILESASTNQTSMYLCASSWTDSNQPQHFGDGTRLSIL.

The rearrangement joins TRBV5-1 to TRBJ2-5; D is perhaps TRBD1 (5 bases). Germline lookup yields CDR1 SGHRS and CDR2 YFSETQ. This CDR3 region has 12 residues. Trimming removed 5 bases at V and 4 bases at J, with 9 bases between. Written as DNA, the CDR3 is TGCGCCAGCAGTCAGACAGTAGAGACCCAGTACTTC. This gives the protein CASSQTVETQYF.

The V call is TRBV28, the J call TRBJ2-5; the match to TRBD2 covers 14 bases. There are 18 residues in the CDR3. V gave up 2 bases and J gave up 5 bases; unmatched junction bases: 10. Per germline, CDR1 MDHEN and CDR2 SYDVKM. The CDR3 region is CASSLRGTSGGNTETQYF. For the CDR3, the DNA is TGTGCCAGCAGTTTACGCGGGACTAGCGGGGGTAATACGGAGACCCAGTACTTC.

The V gene is TRBV2, the J gene TRBJ2-7; TRBD1 matches at 9 bases. CDR3 length: 14 amino acids. Trimming cost V 4 bases and J 6 bases; bases outside gene matches: 7. The germline V gene has CDR1 SNHLY and CDR2 FYNNEI. The DNA of the CDR3 is TGTGCCAGCAGTGCACAAACAGGGGGCATCGAGCAGTACTTC. Translation: CASSAQTGGIEQYF.

The chain links TRBV5-6 to TRBJ2-5; tentatively, D is TRBD1 (5 bases). The germline gives CDR1 SGHDT, CDR2 YYEEEE. CDR3 length equals 15 residues. The ends were cut back, 4 bases at V and 1 base at J, with 14 bases in the middle. In DNA, the CDR3 is TGTGCCAGCAGCGGGGTTCGGCAGGGCCAAGAGACCCAGTACTTC. Its translation: CASSGVRQGQETQYF.

The J gene is TRBJ2-3, the V gene TRBV5-6; TRBD1 matches at 7 bases. The CDR3 covers 13 residues. Losses at the gene ends were 2 bases for V and 5 bases for J; bases not matched to a gene: 2. Germline CDR1 reads SGHDT; CDR2 reads YYEEEE. Written as DNA, the CDR3 is TGTGCCAGCAGCTTCAGGGGGAGAGATACGCAGTATTTT. Its translation is CASSFRGRDTQYF. The entire variable domain, with the rest obtained from reference TRBV5-6 and TRBJ2-3, is as follows: DAGVTQSPTHLIKTRGQQVTLRCSPKSGHDTVSWYQQALGQGPQFIFQYYEEEERQRGNFPDRFSGHQFPNYSSELNVNALLLGDSALYLCASSFRGRDTQYFGPGTRLTVL.

This clone turned up a few times. The chain uses TRBV5-4 and TRBJ2-3, with a weak D call TRBD1 (5 bases). Germline values: CDR1 SGHNT, CDR2 YYREEE (reference sequence). This CDR3 region has 17 residues. The V end lost 3 bases, the J end lost 1 base, and 18 bases lay between the germline ends. The DNA of the CDR3 is TGTGCCAGCAGCTCCCCCATGGCAGGGTCAGGCACAGATACGCAGTATTTT. It encodes CASSSPMAGSGTDTQYF.